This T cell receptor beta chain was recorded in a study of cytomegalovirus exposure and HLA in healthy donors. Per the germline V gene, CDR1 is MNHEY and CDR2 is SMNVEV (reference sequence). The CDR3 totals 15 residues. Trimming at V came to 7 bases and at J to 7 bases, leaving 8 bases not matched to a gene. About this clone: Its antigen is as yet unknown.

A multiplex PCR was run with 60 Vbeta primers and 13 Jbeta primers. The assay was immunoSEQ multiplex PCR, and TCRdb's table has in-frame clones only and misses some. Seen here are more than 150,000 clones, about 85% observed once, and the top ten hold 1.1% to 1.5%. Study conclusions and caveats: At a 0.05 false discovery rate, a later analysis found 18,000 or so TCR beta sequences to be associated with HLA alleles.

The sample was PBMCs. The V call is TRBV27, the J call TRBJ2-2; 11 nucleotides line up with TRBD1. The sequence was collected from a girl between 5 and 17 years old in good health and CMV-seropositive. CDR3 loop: CASTQGQGAGGELFF. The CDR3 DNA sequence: TGTGCCAGCACCCAAGGACAGGGGGCAGGCGGGGAGCTGTTTTTT.